This is a list of T cell receptor beta chains from one sample in a study of blood T cell repertoires in COVID-19. This table comes from immunoSEQ multiplex PCR, and its TCRdb copy is limited to in-frame clones, with some not included. The table has 100,000 to 150,000 clones, 86% seen once. Sequenced: peripheral blood. The source is a human donor in a cohort sampled during active COVID-19. CDR3s include the opening cysteine and the closing phenylalanine or tryptophan. Fields, in order: clone size, J gene, D gene, V gene, CDR3 protein, CDR3 DNA. The D gene is left open where the match is weak. Some rows mark clone size as missing; the rest say once, few, many or name a class of expanded clone.

>once|TRBJ2-1|TRBD2|TRBV7-3
CASSLVPQSLAGDEQFF
TGTGCCAGCAGCTTAGTCCCGCAGTCGCTAGCGGGAGATGAGCAGTTCTTC
>once|TRBJ2-3|TRBD2|TRBV6-4
CASSDSGLAGGSTDTQYF
TGTGCCAGCAGTGACTCGGGACTAGCGGGAGGGTCCACAGATACGCAGTATTTT
>.|TRBJ2-2|.|TRBV12-3/TRBV12-4
CASRSFAGELFF
TGTGCCAGCAGGTCATTTGCCGGGGAGCTGTTTTTT
>.|TRBJ2-3|TRBD1|TRBV28
CASTIGQVADTQYF
TGTGCCAGCACCATAGGACAGGTTGCAGATACGCAGTATTTT
>.|TRBJ2-5|.|TRBV18
CASSPKERGTQYF
TGTGCCAGCTCACCAAAGGAACGGGGGACCCAGTACTTC
>once|TRBJ2-7|TRBD1|TRBV6-6
CASSYGTGGEQYF
TGTGCCAGCAGTTACGGGACAGGGGGGGAGCAGTACTTC
>.|TRBJ1-1|.|TRBV7-9
CASSLVGARTEAFF
TGTGCCAGCAGCTTAGTAGGGGCGAGGACTGAAGCTTTCTTT
>.|TRBJ1-5|.|TRBV4-1
CASSQFSISSNQPQHF
TGCGCCAGCAGCCAGTTTTCCATTTCTAGCAATCAGCCCCAGCATTTT
>.|TRBJ2-5|TRBD2|TRBV6-1
CASSDGTSGRAQETQYF
TGTGCCAGCAGTGATGGGACTAGCGGGAGGGCCCAAGAGACCCAGTACTTC
>.|TRBJ2-5|.|TRBV7-2
CASSLGGQQETQYF
TGTGCCAGCAGCTTAGGGGGCCAACAAGAGACCCAGTACTTC
>.|TRBJ1-2|.|TRBV7-9
CASSVVDRNYGYTF
TGTGCCAGCAGCGTAGTGGACAGAAACTATGGCTACACCTTC
>few|TRBJ1-1|.|TRBV5-1
CASNLIGGMNTEAFF
TGCGCCAGCAACCTCATCGGGGGTATGAACACTGAAGCTTTCTTT
>.|TRBJ2-3|TRBD1|TRBV6-2/TRBV6-3
CASSKTGGSTDTQYF
TGTGCCAGCAGTAAGACAGGGGGTAGCACAGATACGCAGTATTTT
>.|TRBJ1-2|.|TRBV6-5
CASSRSFYGYTF
TGTGCCAGCAGCCGGAGTTTCTATGGCTACACCTTC
>.|TRBJ1-1|TRBD1|TRBV7-2
CASSLGTPGQGVEAFF
TGTGCCAGCAGCTTAGGAACTCCGGGACAGGGTGTAGAGGCTTTCTTT
>.|TRBJ2-7|TRBD2|TRBV2
CASTGRGVDEQYF
TGTGCCAGCACAGGGAGGGGAGTCGACGAGCAGTACTTC
>.|TRBJ2-5|.|TRBV18
CASSPPQETQYF
TGTGCCAGCTCACCCCCGCAAGAGACCCAGTACTTC
>.|TRBJ2-1|.|TRBV7-2
CASSPRGAAGNNEQFF
TGTGCCAGCAGTCCCCGGGGGGCCGCCGGAAACAATGAGCAGTTCTTC
>.|TRBJ2-7|TRBD2|TRBV19
CASSISGNYEQYF
TGTGCCAGTAGTATTAGCGGGAACTACGAGCAGTACTTC
>.|TRBJ1-1|.|TRBV28
CATTIPNTEAFF
TGTGCCACCACAATACCGAACACTGAAGCTTTCTTT
>.|TRBJ2-1|TRBD2|TRBV30
CAFMGALAGGNEQFF
TGTGCCTTTATGGGCGCGCTAGCGGGAGGAAATGAGCAGTTCTTC
>.|TRBJ1-1|TRBD1|TRBV25-1
CASSDRTGLNTEAFF
TGTGCCAGCAGTGATAGGACAGGTTTGAACACTGAAGCTTTCTTT
>.|TRBJ1-4|.|TRBV5-5
CASSPDATNEKLFF
TGTGCCAGCAGCCCAGATGCAACTAATGAAAAACTGTTTTTT
>.|TRBJ2-3|TRBD2|TRBV5-1
CASSLAGGVTQYF
TGCGCCAGCAGCTTGGCGGGGGGGGTTACGCAGTATTTT
>few|TRBJ2-7|TRBD1|TRBV7-9
CASSSATGVSSYEQYF
TGTGCCAGCAGCTCAGCTACAGGGGTTAGCTCCTACGAGCAGTACTTC
>few|TRBJ1-1|.|TRBV12-3/TRBV12-4
CASSPGLEAFF
TGTGCCAGCAGTCCCGGACTTGAAGCTTTCTTT
>once|TRBJ1-1|.|TRBV25-1
CASSDREAFF
TGTGCCAGCAGTGATAGAGAAGCTTTCTTT
>.|TRBJ2-1|TRBD2|TRBV29-1
CSVDQRDYNEQFF
TGCAGCGTTGATCAGCGGGACTACAATGAGCAGTTCTTC
>.|TRBJ2-1|.|TRBV5-1
CASSQGNTLNEQFF
TGCGCCAGCAGCCAGGGGAATACTCTCAATGAGCAGTTCTTC
>once|TRBJ2-5|TRBD2|TRBV24-1
CATRERTSGRFRETQYF
TGTGCCACCAGGGAAAGAACTAGCGGGAGGTTTAGAGAGACCCAGTACTTC
>.|TRBJ1-4|.|TRBV30
CAWSVLSNEKLFF
TGTGCCTGGAGTGTACTATCTAATGAAAAACTGTTTTTT
>.|TRBJ1-4|TRBD1|TRBV7-9
CASSPRTGAGNEKLFF
TGTGCCAGCAGCCCAAGGACAGGGGCTGGTAATGAAAAACTGTTTTTT
>.|TRBJ1-6|.|TRBV7-2
CASSLVPPGASPLHF
TGTGCCAGCAGCTTAGTGCCCCCAGGGGCTTCACCCCTCCACTTT
>.|TRBJ1-5|.|TRBV6-5
CASSARGRQPQHF
TGTGCCAGCAGCGCCAGGGGCAGGCAGCCCCAGCATTTT
>.|TRBJ1-1|TRBD1|TRBV4-3
CASSQIQGANTEAFF
TGCGCCAGCAGCCAAATACAGGGGGCAAACACTGAAGCTTTCTTT
>.|TRBJ2-5|TRBD2|TRBV5-8
CASSLGLAEQETQYF
TGTGCCAGCAGCTTAGGACTAGCGGAACAAGAGACCCAGTACTTC
>.|TRBJ2-1|TRBD2|TRBV5-1
CASRPTSVTYNEQFF
TGCGCCAGCAGGCCTACTAGCGTAACCTACAATGAGCAGTTCTTC
>.|TRBJ2-7|.|TRBV4-1
CASSPPGYEQYF
TGCGCCAGCAGTCCCCCCGGCTACGAGCAGTACTTC
>few|TRBJ1-2|.|TRBV2
CASPRTPARGIYGYTF
TGTGCCAGCCCCCGAACCCCGGCCAGGGGAATATATGGCTACACCTTC
>.|TRBJ2-3|.|TRBV10-3
CAISEPGLTDTQYF
TGTGCCATCAGTGAGCCAGGGCTCACAGATACGCAGTATTTT
>.|TRBJ1-4|TRBD1|TRBV25-1
CASSAGQGFEKLFF
TGTGCCAGCAGTGCGGGACAGGGTTTCGAAAAACTGTTTTTT
>once|TRBJ2-7|.|TRBV4-1
CASSPREQGDYEQYF
TGCGCCAGCAGCCCCCGGGAGCAGGGAGACTACGAGCAGTACTTC
>.|TRBJ2-1|TRBD1|TRBV9
CASSAADRDFDEQFF
TGTGCCAGCAGCGCGGCGGACAGGGATTTTGATGAGCAGTTCTTC
>.|TRBJ2-5|.|TRBV28
CASSFSGSWETQYF
TGTGCCAGCAGTTTTTCAGGGTCCTGGGAGACCCAGTACTTC
>.|TRBJ1-1|TRBD1|TRBV6-5
CASRGQTGENTEAFF
TGTGCCAGCAGGGGACAAACAGGGGAGAACACTGAAGCTTTCTTT
>.|TRBJ1-2|.|TRBV19
CASSIVSSWRDLYGYTF
TGTGCCAGTAGTATTGTTTCCAGTTGGAGGGACCTCTATGGCTACACCTTC
>.|TRBJ2-2|TRBD2|TRBV10-3
CAISDSGGHGGELFF
TGTGCCATCAGTGACAGCGGGGGCCACGGAGGGGAGCTGTTTTTT
>.|TRBJ2-3|.|TRBV19
CASSLSGRTDTQYF
TGTGCCAGTAGTCTCAGCGGGCGCACAGATACGCAGTATTTT
>.|TRBJ2-3|.|TRBV18
CASSPQVGPTDTQYF
TGTGCCAGCTCACCCCAAGTCGGTCCCACAGATACGCAGTATTTT
>.|TRBJ2-3|TRBD2|TRBV7-2
CASSLSGNTDTQYF
TGTGCCAGCAGCCTTAGCGGGAACACAGATACGCAGTATTTT
>.|TRBJ2-2|TRBD1|TRBV7-3
CASSSDRVGSGELFF
TGTGCCAGCAGCTCGGACAGGGTGGGGTCCGGGGAGCTGTTTTTT
>once|TRBJ1-4|.|TRBV6-1
CASSEKGTGSEKLFF
TGTGCCAGCAGTGAGAAGGGAACAGGTAGTGAAAAACTGTTTTTT
>.|TRBJ2-1|TRBD2|TRBV9
CASSGAGTSGFYSNEQFF
TGTGCCAGCAGCGGCGCCGGGACTAGCGGCTTTTATTCCAATGAGCAGTTCTTC
>.|TRBJ2-7|.|TRBV15
CATSRDRWQGSEQYF
TGTGCCACCAGCAGAGATAGGTGGCAGGGGTCGGAGCAGTACTTC
>.|TRBJ2-1|.|TRBV5-1
CASSTTYNEQFF
TGCGCCAGCTCGACTACCTACAATGAGCAGTTCTTC
>.|TRBJ2-7|.|TRBV13
CASSLGLGDNYEQYF
TGTGCCAGCAGCTTAGGCCTCGGGGATAACTACGAGCAGTACTTC
>few|TRBJ1-2|TRBD1|TRBV25-1
CASSAHRGLSGYTF
TGTGCCAGCAGTGCCCACAGGGGGCTTTCTGGCTACACCTTC
>.|TRBJ2-1|.|TRBV27
CASSSERAPSPNEQFF
TGTGCCAGCAGTTCCGAGCGCGCCCCCTCCCCCAATGAGCAGTTCTTC
>.|TRBJ2-5|TRBD1|TRBV6-5
CASCLDRGSETQYF
TGTGCCAGCTGTTTGGACAGGGGGTCGGAGACCCAGTACTTC
>.|TRBJ2-1|.|TRBV5-6
CASCLEGEYNEQFF
TGTGCCAGCTGCCTAGAGGGCGAATACAATGAGCAGTTCTTC